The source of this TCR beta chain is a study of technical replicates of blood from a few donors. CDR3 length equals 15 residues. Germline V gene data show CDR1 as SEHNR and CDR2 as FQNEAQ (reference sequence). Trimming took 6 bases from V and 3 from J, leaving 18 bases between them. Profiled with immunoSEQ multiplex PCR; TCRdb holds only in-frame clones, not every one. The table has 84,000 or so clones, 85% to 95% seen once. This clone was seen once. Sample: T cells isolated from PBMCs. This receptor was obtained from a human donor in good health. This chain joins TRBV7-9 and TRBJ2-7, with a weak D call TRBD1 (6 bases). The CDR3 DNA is TGTGCCAGCAGACCAATCTTACAGGGAGTCTACGAGCAGTACTTC. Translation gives CASRPILQGVYEQYF.